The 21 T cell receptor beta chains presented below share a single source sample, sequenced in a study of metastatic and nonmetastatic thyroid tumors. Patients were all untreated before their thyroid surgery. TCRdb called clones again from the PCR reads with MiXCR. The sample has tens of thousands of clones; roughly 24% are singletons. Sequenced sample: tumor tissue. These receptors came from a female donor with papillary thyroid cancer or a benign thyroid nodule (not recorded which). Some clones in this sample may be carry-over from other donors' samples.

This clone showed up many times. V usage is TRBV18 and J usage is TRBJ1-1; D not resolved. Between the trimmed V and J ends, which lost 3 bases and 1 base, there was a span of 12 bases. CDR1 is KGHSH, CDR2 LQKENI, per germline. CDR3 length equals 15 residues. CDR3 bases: TGTGCCAGCTCACCTATCACGGACCAGAACACTGAAGCTTTCTTT. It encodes CASSPITDQNTEAFF. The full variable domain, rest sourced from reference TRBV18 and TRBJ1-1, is NAGVMQNPRHLVRRRGQEARLRCSPMKGHSHVYWYRQLPEEGLKFMVYLQKENIIDESGMPKERFSAEFPKEGPSILRIQQVVRGDSAAYFCASSPITDQNTEAFFGQGTRLTVV.

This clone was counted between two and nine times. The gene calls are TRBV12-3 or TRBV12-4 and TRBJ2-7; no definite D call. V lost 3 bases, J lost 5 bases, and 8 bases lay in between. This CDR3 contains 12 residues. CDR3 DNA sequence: TGTGCCAGCAGTTTCCGGCCCAACGAGCAGTACTTC. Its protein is CASSFRPNEQYF.

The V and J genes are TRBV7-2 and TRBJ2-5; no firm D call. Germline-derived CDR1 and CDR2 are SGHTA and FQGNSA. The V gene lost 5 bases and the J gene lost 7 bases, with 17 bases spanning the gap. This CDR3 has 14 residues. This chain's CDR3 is CASSEMARSATQYF. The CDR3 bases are TGTGCCAGCAGCGAAATGGCCAGGTCGGCGACCCAGTACTTC.

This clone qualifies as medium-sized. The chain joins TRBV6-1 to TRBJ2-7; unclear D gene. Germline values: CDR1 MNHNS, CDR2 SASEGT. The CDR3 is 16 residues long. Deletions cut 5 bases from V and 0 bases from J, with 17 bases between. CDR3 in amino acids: CASSLWAAKSSYEQYF. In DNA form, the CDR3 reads TGTGCCAGCAGTCTGTGGGCCGCTAAAAGCTCCTACGAGCAGTACTTC.

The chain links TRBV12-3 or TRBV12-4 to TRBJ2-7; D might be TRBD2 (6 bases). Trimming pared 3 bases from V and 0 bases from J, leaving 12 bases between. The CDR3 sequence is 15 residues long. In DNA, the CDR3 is TGTGCCAGCAGTTTTGGGGGGTTGGCCTCCTACGAGCAGTACTTC. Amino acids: CASSFGGLASYEQYF.

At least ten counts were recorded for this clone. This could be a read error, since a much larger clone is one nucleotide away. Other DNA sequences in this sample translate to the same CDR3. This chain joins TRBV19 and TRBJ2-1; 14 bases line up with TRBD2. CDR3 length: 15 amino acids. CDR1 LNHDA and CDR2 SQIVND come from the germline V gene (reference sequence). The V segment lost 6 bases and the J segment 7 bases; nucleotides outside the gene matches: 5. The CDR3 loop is CASSPGLAGVNEQFF. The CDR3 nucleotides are TGTGCCAGTAGCCCGGGACTAGCGGGGGTTAATGAGCAGTTCTTC.

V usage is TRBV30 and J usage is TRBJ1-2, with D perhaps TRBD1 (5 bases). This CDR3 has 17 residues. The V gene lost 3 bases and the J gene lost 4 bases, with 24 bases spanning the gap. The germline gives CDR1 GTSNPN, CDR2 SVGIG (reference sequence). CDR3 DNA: TGTGCCTGGAGCCCCGGGTATGGAGACAGACTCCGCTATGGCTACACCTTC. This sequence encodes CAWSPGYGDRLRYGYTF.

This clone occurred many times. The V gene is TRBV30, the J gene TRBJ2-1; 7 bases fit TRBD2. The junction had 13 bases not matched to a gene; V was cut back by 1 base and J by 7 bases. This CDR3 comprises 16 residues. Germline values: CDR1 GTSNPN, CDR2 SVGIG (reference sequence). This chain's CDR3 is CAWSARRAGDKNEQFF. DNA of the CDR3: TGTGCCTGGAGTGCTCGGAGGGCGGGAGATAAGAATGAGCAGTTCTTC. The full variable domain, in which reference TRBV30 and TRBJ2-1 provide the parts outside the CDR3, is SQTIHQWPATLVQPVGSPLSLECTVEGTSNPNLYWYRQAAGRGLQLLFYSVGIGQISSEVPQNLSASRPQDRQFILSSKKLLLSDSGFYLCAWSARRAGDKNEQFFGPGTRLTVL.

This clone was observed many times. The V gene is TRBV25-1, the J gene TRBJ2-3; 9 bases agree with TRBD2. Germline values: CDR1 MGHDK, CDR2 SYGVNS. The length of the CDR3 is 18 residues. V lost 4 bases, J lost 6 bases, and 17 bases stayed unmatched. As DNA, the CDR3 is TGTGCCAGCAGTGGAACACCCCCCCTTGCGGGAGGGCCGGATACGCAGTATTTT. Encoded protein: CASSGTPPLAGGPDTQYF.

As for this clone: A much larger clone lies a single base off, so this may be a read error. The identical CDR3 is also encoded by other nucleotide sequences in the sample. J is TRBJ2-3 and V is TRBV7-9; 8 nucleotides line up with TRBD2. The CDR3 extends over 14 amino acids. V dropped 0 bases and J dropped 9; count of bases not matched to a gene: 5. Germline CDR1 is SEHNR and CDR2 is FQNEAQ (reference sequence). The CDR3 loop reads CASSLAGTSGTQYF. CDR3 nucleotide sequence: TGTGCCAGCAGCTTAGCCGGTACTAGCGGCACGCAGTATTTT.

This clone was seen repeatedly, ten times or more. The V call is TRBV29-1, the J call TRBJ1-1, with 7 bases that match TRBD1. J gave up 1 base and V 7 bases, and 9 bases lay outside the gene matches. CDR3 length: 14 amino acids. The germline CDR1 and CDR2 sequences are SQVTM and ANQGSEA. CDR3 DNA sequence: TGCAGCGCTCTGACAGGGAAGGGGAACACTGAAGCTTTCTTT. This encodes CSALTGKGNTEAFF.

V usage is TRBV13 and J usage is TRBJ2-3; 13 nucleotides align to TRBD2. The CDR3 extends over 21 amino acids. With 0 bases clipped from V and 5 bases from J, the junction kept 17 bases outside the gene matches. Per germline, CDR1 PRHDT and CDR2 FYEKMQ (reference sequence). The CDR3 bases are TGTGCCAGCAGCTTAGGCCACCTTACTAGCGGGAGGGCCTCTTGGAGAGATACGCAGTATTTT. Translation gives CASSLGHLTSGRASWRDTQYF.

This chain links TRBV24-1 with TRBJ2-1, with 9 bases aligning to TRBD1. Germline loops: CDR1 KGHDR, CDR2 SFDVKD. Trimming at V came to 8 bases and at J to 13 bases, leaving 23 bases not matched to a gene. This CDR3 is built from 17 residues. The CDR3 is CATIGTGCDDGSRRQFF. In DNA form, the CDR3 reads TGTGCCACCATCGGGACAGGGTGCGATGACGGGAGTCGCCGTCAGTTCTTC.

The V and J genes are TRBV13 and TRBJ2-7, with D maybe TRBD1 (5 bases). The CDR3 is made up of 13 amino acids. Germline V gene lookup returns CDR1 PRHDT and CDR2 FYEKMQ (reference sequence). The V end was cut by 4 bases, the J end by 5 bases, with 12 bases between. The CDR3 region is CASSWQGDDEQYF. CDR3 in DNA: TGTGCCAGCAGCTGGCAGGGCGATGACGAGCAGTACTTC. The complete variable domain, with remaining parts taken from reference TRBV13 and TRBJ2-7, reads AAGVIQSPRHLIKEKRETATLKCYPIPRHDTVYWYQQGPGQDPQFLISFYEKMQSDKGSIPDRFSAQQFSDYHSELNMSSLELGDSALYFCASSWQGDDEQYFGPGTRLTVT.

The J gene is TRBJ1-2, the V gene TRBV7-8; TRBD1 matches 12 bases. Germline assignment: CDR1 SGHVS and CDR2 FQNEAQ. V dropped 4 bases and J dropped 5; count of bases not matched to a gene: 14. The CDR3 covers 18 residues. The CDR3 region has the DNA TGTGCCAGCAGCTACTCCGGGACAGGGGGCCTCGGAGCTTATGGCTACACCTTC. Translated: CASSYSGTGGLGAYGYTF.

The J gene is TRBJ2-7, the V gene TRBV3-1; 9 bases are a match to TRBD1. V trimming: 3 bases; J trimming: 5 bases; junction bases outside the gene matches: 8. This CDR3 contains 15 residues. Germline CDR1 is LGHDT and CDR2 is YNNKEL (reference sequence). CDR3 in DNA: TGTGCCAGCAGCCAGACAGGGGGTTCGACCCACGAGCAGTACTTC. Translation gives CASSQTGGSTHEQYF.

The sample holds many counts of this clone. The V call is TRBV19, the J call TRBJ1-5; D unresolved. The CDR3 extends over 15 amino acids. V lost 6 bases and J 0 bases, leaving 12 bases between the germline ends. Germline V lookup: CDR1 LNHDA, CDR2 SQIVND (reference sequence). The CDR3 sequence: CASRTDGISNQPQHF. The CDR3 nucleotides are TGTGCCAGTAGGACCGACGGGATTAGCAATCAGCCCCAGCATTTT.

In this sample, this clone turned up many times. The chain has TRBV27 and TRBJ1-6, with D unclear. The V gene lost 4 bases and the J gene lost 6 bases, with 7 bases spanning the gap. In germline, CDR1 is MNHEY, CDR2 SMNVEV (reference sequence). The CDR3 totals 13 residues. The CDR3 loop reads CASSWRGNSPLHF. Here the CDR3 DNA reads TGTGCCAGCAGTTGGCGTGGTAATTCACCCCTCCACTTT.

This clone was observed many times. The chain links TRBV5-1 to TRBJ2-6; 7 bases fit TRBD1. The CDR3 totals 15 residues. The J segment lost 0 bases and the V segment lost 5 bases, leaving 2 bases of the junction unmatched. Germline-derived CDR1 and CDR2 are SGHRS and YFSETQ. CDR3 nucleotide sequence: TGCGCCAGCAGAAGACAGGGCTCTGGGGCCAACGTCCTGACTTTC. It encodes CASRRQGSGANVLTF.

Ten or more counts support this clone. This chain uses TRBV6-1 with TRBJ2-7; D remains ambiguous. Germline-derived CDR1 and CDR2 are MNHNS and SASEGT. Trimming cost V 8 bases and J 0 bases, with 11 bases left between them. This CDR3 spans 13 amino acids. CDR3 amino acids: CASEAGRSYEQYF. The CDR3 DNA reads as TGTGCCAGCGAGGCAGGCCGCTCCTACGAGCAGTACTTC.

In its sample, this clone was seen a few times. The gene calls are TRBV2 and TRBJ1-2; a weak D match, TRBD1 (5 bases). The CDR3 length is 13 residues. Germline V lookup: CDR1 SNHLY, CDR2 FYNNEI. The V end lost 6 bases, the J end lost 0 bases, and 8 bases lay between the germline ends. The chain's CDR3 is CASSARANYGYTF. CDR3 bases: TGTGCCAGCAGCGCCAGGGCTAACTATGGCTACACCTTC.